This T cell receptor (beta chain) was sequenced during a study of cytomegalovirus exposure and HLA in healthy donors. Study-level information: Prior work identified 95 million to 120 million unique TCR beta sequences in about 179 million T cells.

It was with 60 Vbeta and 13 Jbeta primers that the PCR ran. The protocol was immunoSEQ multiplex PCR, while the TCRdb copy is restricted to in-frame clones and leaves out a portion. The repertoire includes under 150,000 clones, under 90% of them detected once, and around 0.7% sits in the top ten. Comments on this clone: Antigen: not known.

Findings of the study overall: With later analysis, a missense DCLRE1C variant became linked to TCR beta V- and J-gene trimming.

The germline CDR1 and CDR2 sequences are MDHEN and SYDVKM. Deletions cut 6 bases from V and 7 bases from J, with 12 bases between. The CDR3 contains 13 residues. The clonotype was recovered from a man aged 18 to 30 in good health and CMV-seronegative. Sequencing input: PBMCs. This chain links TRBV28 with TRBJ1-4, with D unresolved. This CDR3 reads CASRPGISEKLFF. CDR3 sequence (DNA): TGTGCCAGCAGGCCCGGGATCAGTGAAAAACTGTTTTTT.